This T cell receptor beta chain appears in the sequencing data of a study of PD-L1 blockade in urothelial cancer. Patients suffered from locally advanced or metastatic urothelial carcinoma. Anywhere from 1 to 8 samples came from each patient, spanning pretreatment and on-treatment. The repertoire was sequenced with immunoSEQ multiplex PCR; TCRdb's copy has only in-frame clones and lacks some. The table records some 42,000 clones, 81% of them present only once. This CDR3 is built from 15 residues. The sample in question was PBMCs, obtained around atezolizumab (anti-PD-L1) treatment. The chain employs TRBV21-1 and TRBJ2-7; the table's TRBD1 call for D was not verified on the DNA. TRBV21-1 is given as a pseudogene. This clonotype was sampled from an older man with urothelial cancer. Here the CDR3 reads CASSMVSGGIYEQYF. The CDR3 DNA follows: TGTGCCAGCAGCATGGTGTCAGGGGGCATCTACGAGCAGTACTTC.